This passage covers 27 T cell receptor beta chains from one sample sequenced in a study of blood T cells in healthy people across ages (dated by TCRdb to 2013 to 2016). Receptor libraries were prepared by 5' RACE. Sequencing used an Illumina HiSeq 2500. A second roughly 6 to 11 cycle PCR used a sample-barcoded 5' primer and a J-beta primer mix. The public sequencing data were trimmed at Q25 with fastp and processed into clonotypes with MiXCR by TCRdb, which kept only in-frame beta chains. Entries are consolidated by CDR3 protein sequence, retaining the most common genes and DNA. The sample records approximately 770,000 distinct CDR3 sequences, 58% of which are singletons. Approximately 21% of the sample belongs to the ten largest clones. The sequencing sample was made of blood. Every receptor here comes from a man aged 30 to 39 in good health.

Written as DNA, the CDR3 is TGTGCCAGCAGCGGCGGGACTTCGCAAGAGACCCAGTACTTC. Amino acids: CASSGGTSQETQYF. The chain carries TRBV7-2 and TRBJ2-5, with D perhaps TRBD2 (6 bases). This CDR3 spans 14 amino acids. Deletions cut 5 bases from V and 2 bases from J, with 12 bases between. The V gene's germline CDR1 is SGHTA and CDR2 FQGNSA.

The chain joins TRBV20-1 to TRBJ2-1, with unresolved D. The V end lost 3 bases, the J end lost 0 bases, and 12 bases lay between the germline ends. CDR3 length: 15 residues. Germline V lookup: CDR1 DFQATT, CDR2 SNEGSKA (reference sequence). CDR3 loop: CSASSVASSYNEQFF. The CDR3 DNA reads TGCAGTGCTAGCTCGGTGGCGAGCTCCTACAATGAGCAGTTCTTC.

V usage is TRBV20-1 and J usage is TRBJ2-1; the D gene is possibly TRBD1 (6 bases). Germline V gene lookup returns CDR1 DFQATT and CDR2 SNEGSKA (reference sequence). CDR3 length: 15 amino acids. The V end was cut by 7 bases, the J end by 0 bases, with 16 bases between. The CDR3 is CSGGRGGISYNEQFF. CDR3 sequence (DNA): TGCAGTGGGGGCCGAGGGGGTATCTCCTACAATGAGCAGTTCTTC.

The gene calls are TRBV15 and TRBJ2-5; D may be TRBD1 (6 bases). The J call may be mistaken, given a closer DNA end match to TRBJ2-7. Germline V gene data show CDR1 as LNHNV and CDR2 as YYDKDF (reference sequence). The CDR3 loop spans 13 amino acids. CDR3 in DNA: TGTGCCACCAGCGCCTACAGGGTCGACGAGCAGTACTTC. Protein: CATSAYRVDEQYF.

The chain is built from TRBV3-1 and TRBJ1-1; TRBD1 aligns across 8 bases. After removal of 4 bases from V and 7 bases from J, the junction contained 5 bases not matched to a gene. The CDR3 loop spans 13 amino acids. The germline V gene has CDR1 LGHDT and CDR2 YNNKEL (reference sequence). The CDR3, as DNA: TGTGCCAGCAGCCCGATAGACAGGGGTGAAGCTTTCTTT. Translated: CASSPIDRGEAFF.

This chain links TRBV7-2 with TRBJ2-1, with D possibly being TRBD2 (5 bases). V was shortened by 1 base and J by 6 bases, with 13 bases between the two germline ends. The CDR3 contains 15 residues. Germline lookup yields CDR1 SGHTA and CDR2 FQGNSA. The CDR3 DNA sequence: TGTGCCAGCAGCTTAGGAGGCGGAGGTATCAATGAGCAGTTCTTC. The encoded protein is CASSLGGGGINEQFF.

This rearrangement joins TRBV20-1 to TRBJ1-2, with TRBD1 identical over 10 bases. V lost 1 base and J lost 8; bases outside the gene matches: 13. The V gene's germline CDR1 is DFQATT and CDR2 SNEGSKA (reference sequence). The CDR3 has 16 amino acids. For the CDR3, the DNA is TGCAGTGCTAGAGCCTCCGCGCCCGGGACAGGGGTAGGCTACACCTTC. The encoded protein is CSARASAPGTGVGYTF.

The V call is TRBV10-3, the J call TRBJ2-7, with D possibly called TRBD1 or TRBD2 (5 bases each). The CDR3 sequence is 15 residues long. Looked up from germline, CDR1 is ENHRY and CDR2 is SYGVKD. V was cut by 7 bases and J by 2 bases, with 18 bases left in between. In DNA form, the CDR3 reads TGTGCCATCAAGATGTATGGGACGGAAACCTACGAGCAGTACTTC. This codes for CAIKMYGTETYEQYF.

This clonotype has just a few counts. The CDR3: CASSLDRGRDIAGINEQFF. The CDR3, as DNA: TGTGCCAGCAGCTTAGATCGAGGGCGGGATATAGCGGGGATAAATGAGCAGTTCTTC. V and J are TRBV11-2 and TRBJ2-1, with 8 positions matching TRBD2. With V trimmed by 0 bases and J by 7 bases, 17 bases remained unmatched. This CDR3 is built from 19 residues. The germline V gene has CDR1 SGHAT and CDR2 FQNNGV.

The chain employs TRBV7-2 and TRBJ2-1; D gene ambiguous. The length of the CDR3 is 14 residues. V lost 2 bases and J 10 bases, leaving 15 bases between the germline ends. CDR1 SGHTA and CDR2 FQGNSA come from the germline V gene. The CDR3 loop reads CASSLNVGEREQFF. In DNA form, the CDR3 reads TGTGCCAGCAGCTTAAACGTTGGGGAACGGGAGCAGTTCTTC. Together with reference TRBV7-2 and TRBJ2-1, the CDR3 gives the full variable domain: GAGVSQSPSNKVTEKGKDVELRCDPISGHTALYWYRQSLGQGLEFLIYFQGNSAPDKSGLPSDRFSAERTGGSVSTLTIQRTQQEDSAVYLCASSLNVGEREQFFGPGTRLTVL.

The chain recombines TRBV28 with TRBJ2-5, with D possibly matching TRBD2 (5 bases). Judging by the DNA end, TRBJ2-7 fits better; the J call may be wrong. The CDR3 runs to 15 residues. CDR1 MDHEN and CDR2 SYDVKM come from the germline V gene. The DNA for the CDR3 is TGTGCCAGCAGTCCAACCGGAGGCAGCGGAGGCGAGCAGTACTTC. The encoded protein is CASSPTGGSGGEQYF.

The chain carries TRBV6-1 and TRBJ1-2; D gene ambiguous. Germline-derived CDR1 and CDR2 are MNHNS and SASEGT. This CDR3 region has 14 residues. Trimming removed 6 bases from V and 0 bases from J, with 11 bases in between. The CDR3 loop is CASSGLRANYGYTF. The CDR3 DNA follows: TGTGCCAGCAGCGGACTAAGGGCTAACTATGGCTACACCTTC.

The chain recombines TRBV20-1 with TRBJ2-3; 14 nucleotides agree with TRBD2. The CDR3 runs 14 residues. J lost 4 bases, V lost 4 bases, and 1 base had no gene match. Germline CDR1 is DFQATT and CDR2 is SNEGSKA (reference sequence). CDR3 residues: CSAMTSGGADTQYF. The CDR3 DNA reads TGCAGTGCTATGACTAGCGGGGGGGCAGATACGCAGTATTTT.

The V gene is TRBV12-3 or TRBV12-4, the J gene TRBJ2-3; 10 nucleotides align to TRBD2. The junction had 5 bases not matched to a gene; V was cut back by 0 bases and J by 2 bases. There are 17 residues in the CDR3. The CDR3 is CASSLAGLAGVTDTQYF. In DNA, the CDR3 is TGTGCCAGCAGTTTAGCGGGGCTAGCGGGGGTCACAGATACGCAGTATTTT.

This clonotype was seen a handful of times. The CDR3 here is CSASEEGLPYGYTF. Here the CDR3 DNA reads TGCAGTGCTAGTGAAGAGGGACTTCCCTATGGCTACACCTTC. The genes are TRBV20-1 and TRBJ1-2; possible D gene TRBD1, 5 bases. V was trimmed by 3 bases and J by 4 bases, leaving 15 bases between them. The CDR3 spans 14 residues. Germline lookup yields CDR1 DFQATT and CDR2 SNEGSKA (reference sequence).

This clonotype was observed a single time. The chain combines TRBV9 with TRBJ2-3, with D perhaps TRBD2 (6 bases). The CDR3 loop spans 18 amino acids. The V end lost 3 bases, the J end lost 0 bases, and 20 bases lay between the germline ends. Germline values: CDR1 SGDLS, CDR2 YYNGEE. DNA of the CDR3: TGTGCCAGCAGCGCGGTATATCCGGGCGGAGGGAGCACAGATACGCAGTATTTT. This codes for CASSAVYPGGGSTDTQYF.

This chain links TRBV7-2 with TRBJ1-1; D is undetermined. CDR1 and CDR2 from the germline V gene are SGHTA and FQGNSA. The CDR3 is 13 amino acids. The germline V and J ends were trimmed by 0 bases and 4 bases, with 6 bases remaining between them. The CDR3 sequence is CASSLAAITEAFF. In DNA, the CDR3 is TGTGCCAGCAGCTTAGCGGCCATCACTGAAGCTTTCTTT.

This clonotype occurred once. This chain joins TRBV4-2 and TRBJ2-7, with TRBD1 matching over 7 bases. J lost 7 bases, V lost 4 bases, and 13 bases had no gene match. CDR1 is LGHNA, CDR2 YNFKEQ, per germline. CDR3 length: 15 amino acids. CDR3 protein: CASSLGTANYNEQYF. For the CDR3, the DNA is TGTGCCAGCAGCCTGGGGACAGCGAACTACAATGAGCAGTACTTC.

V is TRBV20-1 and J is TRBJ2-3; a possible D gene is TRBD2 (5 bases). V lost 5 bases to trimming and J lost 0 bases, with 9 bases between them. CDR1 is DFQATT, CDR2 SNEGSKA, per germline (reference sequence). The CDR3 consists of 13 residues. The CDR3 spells CSARTPSTDTQYF. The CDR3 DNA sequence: TGCAGTGCTCGGACTCCTAGCACAGATACGCAGTATTTT.

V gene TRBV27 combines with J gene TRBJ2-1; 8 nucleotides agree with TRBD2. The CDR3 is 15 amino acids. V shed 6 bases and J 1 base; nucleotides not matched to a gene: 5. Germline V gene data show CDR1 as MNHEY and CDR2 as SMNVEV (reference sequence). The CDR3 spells CASSPLAESYNEQFF. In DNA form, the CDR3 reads TGTGCCAGCAGCCCACTAGCGGAGTCCTACAATGAGCAGTTCTTC.

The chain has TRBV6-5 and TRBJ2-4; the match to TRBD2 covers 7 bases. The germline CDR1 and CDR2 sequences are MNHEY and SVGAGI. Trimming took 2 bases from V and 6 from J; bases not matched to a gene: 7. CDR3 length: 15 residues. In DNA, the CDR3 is TGTGCCAGCAGTTACGGGGGGGACGGCGCAAACATTCAGTACTTC. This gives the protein CASSYGGDGANIQYF.

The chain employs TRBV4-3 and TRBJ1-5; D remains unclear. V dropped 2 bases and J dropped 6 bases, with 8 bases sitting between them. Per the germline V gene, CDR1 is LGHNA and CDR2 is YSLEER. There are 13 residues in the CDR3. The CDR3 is CASSQRRGQPQHF. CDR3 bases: TGCGCCAGCAGCCAACGACGGGGTCAGCCCCAGCATTTT.

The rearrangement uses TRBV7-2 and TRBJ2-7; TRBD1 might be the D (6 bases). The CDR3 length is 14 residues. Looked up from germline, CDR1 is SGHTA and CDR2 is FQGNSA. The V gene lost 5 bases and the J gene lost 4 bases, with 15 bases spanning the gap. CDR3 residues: CASSAITGLYEQYF. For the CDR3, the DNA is TGTGCCAGCAGCGCGATCACAGGGTTGTACGAGCAGTACTTC.

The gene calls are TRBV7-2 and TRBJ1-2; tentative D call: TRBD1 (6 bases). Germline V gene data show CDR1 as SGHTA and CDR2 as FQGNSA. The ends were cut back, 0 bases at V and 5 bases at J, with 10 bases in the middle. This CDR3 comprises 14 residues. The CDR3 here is CASSLAMQGYGYTF. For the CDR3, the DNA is TGTGCCAGCAGCTTAGCCATGCAGGGGTATGGCTACACCTTC.

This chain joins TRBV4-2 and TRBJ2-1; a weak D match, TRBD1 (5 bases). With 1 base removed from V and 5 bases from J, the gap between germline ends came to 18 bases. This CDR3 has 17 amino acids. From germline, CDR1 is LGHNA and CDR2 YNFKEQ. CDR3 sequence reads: CASSQGQGKQGHNEQFF. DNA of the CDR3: TGTGCCAGCAGCCAAGGGCAGGGTAAGCAGGGCCACAATGAGCAGTTCTTC.

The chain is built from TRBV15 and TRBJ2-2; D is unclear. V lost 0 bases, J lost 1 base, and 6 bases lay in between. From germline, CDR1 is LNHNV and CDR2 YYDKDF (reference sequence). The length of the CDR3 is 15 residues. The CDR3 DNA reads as TGTGCCACCAGCAGAGATTACGGGAACACCGGGGAGCTGTTTTTT. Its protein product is CATSRDYGNTGELFF.

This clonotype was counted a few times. DNA for the CDR3: TGTGCCAGCAGCCCAACAACTCCGGGACAGGGGTATAGTGAGCAGTTCTTC. Translation: CASSPTTPGQGYSEQFF. The rearrangement uses TRBV7-2 and TRBJ2-1; TRBD1 agrees at 10 bases. Germline V gives CDR1 SGHTA, CDR2 FQGNSA. The CDR3 loop spans 17 amino acids. V gave up 5 bases and J gave up 9 bases; unmatched junction bases: 16.